This paragraph covers one T cell receptor (beta chain) sequence. Its target is unknown. The data were produced by immunoSEQ multiplex PCR, yet TCRdb's version contains in-frame clones alone and is incomplete. The repertoire holds millions of clones, with about 95% as singletons. This entry is derived from a study of shared clonotypes between healthy human individuals. Overall study: Per-donor plates numbered three CD4 naive, three CD4 memory, two CD8 naive and one CD8 memory. Study conclusions and caveats: The small donor group covered limited genetic and exposure diversity.

All donors qualified as healthy HIV-negative adults and had experienced no recent acute infections or vaccinations. From CD4+ cells came CD45RA+ naive and CD45RA-negative memory subsets. Sequencing was performed on naive CD4+ T cells sorted from blood. Subset described: CD45RA+ positively selected. This receptor was obtained from a man aged 18 to 29 in good health.

As DNA, the CDR3 is TGTGCCAGCAGTCTCCGTCCCACTGAAGCTTTCTTT. Its translation: CASSLRPTEAFF. The rearrangement joins TRBV7-2 to TRBJ1-1; the D is unclear. CDR3 length: 12 residues. Germline CDR1 SGHTA, CDR2 FQGNSA. V was clipped by 6 bases and J by 4 bases, with 9 bases between them.